This TCR beta chain was captured in a study of molecular identifiers for immune sequencing clone quantification. This clonotype was seen ten or more times. TCRdb re-derived calls from the PCR reads in MiXCR, one entry per CDR3 protein. Here the sample spans 70,000 to 95,000 distinct CDR3 sequences, 15% to 20% being singletons. The CDR3 sequence is 14 residues long. Deletions cut 4 bases from V and 2 bases from J, with 12 bases between. Germline V lookup: CDR1 SQVTM, CDR2 ANQGSEA. Source material: naive CD8+ T cells from blood, with Jurkat cell RNA spiked in. Subset defined: FACS-sorted CD8+CD4-CCR7+CD45RA+ naive T cells. V usage is TRBV29-1 and J usage is TRBJ2-4, with D hard to call. This sequence originates from a human donor in good health. Some libraries in this study had Jurkat cell RNA spiked in. The CDR3 DNA sequence: TGCAGCGTTGTACCCCGGACCCCCAAAAACATTCAGTACTTC. Protein product: CSVVPRTPKNIQYF. Complete variable domain (other parts from reference TRBV29-1 and TRBJ2-4): SAVISQKPSRDICQRGTSLTIQCQVDSQVTMMFWYRQQPGQSLTLIATANQGSEATYESGFVIDKFPISRPNLTFSTLTVSNMSPEDSSIYLCSVVPRTPKNIQYFGAGTRLSVL.